This TCR beta chain is from a study of blood T cell repertoires in COVID-19. For the study at large: Sites in the United States, Italy and Spain provided acute and convalescent COVID-19 samples. Sources were T cells, B-cell-depleted T cells, or PBMCs; the material itself was cDNA or gDNA.

Authors' data handling: Amplification with reference gene primers provided the estimates of nucleated cell counts. Profiled with immunoSEQ multiplex PCR; TCRdb holds only in-frame clones, not every one. V and J calls and clone size are as listed in that table; D and trimming were resolved from the DNA. The table records around 46,000 clones, roughly 88% of them present only once. This clone was recorded only once. Unmatched junction bases numbered 5, after V lost 2 bases and J lost 6 bases. Germline values: CDR1 SGHRS, CDR2 YFSETQ. The CDR3 is 14 residues long. J is TRBJ2-7 and V is TRBV5-1; 10 nucleotides align to TRBD1. This TCR came from a man aged 65 to 85 with acute or convalescent COVID-19. The source material was peripheral blood. This chain's CDR3 is CASSLDRGRVEQYF. The CDR3 DNA is TGCGCCAGCAGCTTAGACAGGGGGCGGGTCGAGCAGTACTTC.